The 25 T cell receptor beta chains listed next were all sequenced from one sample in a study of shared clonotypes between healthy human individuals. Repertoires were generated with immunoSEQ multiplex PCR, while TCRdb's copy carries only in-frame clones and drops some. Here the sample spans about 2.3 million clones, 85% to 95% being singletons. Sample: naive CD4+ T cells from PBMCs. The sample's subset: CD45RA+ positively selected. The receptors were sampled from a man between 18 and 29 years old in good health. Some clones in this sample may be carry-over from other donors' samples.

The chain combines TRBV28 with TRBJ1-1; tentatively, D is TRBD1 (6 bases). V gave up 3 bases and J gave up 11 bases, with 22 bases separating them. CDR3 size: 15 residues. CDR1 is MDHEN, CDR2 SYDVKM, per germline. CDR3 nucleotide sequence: TGTGCCAGCAGTTTTGGCCAAGGGGGGCTCATGCGGGCTTTCTTT. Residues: CASSFGQGGLMRAFF. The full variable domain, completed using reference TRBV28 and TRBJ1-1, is DVKVTQSSRYLVKRTGEKVFLECVQDMDHENMFWYRQDPGLGLRLIYFSYDVKMKEKGDIPEGYSVSREKKERFSLILESASTNQTSMYLCASSFGQGGLMRAFFGQGTRLTVV.

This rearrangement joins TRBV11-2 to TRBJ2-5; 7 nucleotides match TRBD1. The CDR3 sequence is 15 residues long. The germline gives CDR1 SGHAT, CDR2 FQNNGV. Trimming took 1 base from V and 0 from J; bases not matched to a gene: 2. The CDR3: CASSLGDRDQETQYF. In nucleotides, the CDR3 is TGTGCCAGCAGCTTAGGAGACAGGGACCAAGAGACCCAGTACTTC. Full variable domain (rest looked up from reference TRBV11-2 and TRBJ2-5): EAGVAQSPRYKIIEKRQSVAFWCNPISGHATLYWYQQILGQGPKLLIQFQNNGVVDDSQLPKDRFSAERLKGVDSTLKIQPAKLEDSAVYLCASSLGDRDQETQYFGPGTRLLVL.

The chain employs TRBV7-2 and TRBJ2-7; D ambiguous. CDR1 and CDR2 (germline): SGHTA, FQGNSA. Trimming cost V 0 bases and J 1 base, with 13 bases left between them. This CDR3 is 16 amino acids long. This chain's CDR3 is CASSLANGLGSYEQYF. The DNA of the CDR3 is TGTGCCAGCAGCTTAGCTAACGGCCTTGGGTCCTACGAGCAGTACTTC.

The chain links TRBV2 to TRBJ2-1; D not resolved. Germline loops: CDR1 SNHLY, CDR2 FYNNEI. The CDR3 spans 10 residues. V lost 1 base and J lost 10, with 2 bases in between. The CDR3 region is CASSEGEQFF. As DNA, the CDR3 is TGTGCCAGCAGTGAAGGCGAGCAGTTCTTC.

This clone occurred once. The CDR3 DNA reads TGCGCCAGCAGCCAAACAGCGGGAATATACAATGAGCAGTTCTTC. Its protein product is CASSQTAGIYNEQFF. This chain uses TRBV5-1 with TRBJ2-1; 7 nucleotides line up with TRBD2. The J segment lost 4 bases and the V segment lost 4 bases, leaving 8 bases of the junction unmatched. CDR3 size: 15 residues. The germline V gene encodes CDR1 SGHRS and CDR2 YFSETQ.

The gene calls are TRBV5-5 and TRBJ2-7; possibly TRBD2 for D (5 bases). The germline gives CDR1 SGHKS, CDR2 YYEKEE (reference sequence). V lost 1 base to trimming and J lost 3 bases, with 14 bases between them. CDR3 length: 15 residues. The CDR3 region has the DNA TGTGCCAGCAGCTTGTGGGGTACTAGGGACTACGAGCAGTACTTC. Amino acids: CASSLWGTRDYEQYF.

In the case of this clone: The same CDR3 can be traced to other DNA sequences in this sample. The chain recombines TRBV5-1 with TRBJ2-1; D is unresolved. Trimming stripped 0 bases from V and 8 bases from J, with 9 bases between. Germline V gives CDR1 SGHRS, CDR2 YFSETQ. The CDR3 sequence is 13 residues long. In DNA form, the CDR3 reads TGCGCCAGCAGCTTGGGGCTAGTCGATGAGCAGTTCTTC. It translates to CASSLGLVDEQFF.

CDR3 in amino acids: CASSELASSTDTQYF. The DNA of the CDR3 is TGTGCCAGCAGCGAGCTAGCCTCTAGCACAGATACGCAGTATTTT. The chain is built from TRBV9 and TRBJ2-3, with a tentative D call TRBD2 (5 bases). The germline gives CDR1 SGDLS, CDR2 YYNGEE. The CDR3 has 15 residues. V was pared by 3 bases and J by 0 bases, with 11 bases between.

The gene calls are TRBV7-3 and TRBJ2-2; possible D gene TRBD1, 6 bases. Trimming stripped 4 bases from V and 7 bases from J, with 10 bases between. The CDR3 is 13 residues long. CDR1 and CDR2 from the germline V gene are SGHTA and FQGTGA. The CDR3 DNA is TGTGCCAGCAGCTACAGGGAAATCGGGGAGCTGTTTTTT. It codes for CASSYREIGELFF.

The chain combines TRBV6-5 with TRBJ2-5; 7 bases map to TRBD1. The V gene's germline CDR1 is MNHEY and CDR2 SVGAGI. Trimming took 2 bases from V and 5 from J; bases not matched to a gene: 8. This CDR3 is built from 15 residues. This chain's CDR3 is CASSYDTGDAETQYF. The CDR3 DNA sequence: TGTGCCAGCAGTTACGATACAGGGGACGCGGAGACCCAGTACTTC.

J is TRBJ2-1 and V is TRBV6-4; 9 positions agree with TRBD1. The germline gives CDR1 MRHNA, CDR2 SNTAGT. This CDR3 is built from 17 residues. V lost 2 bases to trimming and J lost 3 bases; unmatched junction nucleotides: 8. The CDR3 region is CASSDQTGTGNYNEQFF. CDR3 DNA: TGTGCCAGCAGTGACCAAACCGGGACAGGGAACTACAATGAGCAGTTCTTC.

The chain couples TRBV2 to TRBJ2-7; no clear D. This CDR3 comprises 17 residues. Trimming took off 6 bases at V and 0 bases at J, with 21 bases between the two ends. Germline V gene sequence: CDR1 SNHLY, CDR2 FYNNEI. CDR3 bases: TGTGCCAGCAGCGCTCCCAGTGGGCATTATTCCTCCTACGAGCAGTACTTC. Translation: CASSAPSGHYSSYEQYF.

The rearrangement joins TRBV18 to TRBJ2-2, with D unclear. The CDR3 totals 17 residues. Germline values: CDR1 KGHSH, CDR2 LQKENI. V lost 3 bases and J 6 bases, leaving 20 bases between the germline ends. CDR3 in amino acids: CASSPVVAVDNPGELFF. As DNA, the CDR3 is TGTGCCAGCTCACCCGTTGTGGCGGTCGATAATCCCGGGGAGCTGTTTTTT.

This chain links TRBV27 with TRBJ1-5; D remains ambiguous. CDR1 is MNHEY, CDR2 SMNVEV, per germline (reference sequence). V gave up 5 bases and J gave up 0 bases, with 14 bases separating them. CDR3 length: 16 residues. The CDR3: CASSPLTLYSNQPQHF. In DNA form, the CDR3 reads TGTGCCAGCAGTCCACTGACACTATATAGCAATCAGCCCCAGCATTTT.

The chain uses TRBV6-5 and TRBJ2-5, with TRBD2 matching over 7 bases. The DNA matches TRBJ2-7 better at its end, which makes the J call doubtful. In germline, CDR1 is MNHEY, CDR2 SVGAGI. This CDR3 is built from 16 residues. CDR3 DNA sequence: TGTGCCAGCAGTTACTCTGTTAGCGGGCTCACCTACGAGCAGTACTTC. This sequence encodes CASSYSVSGLTYEQYF.

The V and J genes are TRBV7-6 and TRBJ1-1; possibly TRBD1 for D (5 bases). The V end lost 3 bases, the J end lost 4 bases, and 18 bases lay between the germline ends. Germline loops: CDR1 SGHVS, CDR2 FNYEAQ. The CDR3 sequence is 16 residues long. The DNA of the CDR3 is TGTGCCAGCAGCTTCGGGGGGGGTTTAGGTAGCACTGAAGCTTTCTTT. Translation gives CASSFGGGLGSTEAFF.

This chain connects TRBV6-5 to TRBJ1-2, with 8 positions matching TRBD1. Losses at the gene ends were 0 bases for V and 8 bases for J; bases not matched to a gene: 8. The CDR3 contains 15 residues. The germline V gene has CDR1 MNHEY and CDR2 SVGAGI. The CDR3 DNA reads TGTGCCAGCAGTTACTCGACTCAGGGGGCGGTGGGCTACACCTTC. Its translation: CASSYSTQGAVGYTF.

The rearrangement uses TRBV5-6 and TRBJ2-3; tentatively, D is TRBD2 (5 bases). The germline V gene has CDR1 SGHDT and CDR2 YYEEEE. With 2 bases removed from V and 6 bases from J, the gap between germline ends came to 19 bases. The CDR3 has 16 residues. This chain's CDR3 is CASSFDDQRPTDTQYF. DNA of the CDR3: TGTGCCAGCAGCTTTGACGACCAGCGGCCCACCGATACGCAGTATTTT.

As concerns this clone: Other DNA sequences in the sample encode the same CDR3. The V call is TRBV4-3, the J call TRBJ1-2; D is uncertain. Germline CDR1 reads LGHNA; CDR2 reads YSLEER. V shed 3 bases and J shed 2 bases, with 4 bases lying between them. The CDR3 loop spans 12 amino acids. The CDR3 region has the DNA TGCGCCAGCAGCCAGGCAAACTATGGCTACACCTTC. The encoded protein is CASSQANYGYTF.

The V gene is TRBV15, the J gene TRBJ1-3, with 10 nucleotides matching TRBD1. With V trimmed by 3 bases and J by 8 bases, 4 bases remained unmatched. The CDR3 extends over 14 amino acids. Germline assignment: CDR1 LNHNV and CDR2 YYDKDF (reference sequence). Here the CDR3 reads CATSRTGQGYTIYF. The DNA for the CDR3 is TGTGCCACCAGCAGGACGGGACAGGGGTACACCATATATTTT. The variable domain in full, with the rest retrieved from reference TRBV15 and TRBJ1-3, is DAMVIQNPRYQVTQFGKPVTLSCSQTLNHNVMYWYQQKSSQAPKLLFHYYDKDFNNEADTPDNFQSRRPNTSFCFLDIRSPGLGDTAMYLCATSRTGQGYTIYFGEGSWLTVV.

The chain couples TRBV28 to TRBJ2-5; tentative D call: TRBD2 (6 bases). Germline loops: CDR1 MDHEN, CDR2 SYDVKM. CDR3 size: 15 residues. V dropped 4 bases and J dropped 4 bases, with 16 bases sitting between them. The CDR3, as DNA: TGTGCCAGCAGTTCGCCGTTGGGGGGAGGAGAGACCCAGTACTTC. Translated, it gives CASSSPLGGGETQYF.

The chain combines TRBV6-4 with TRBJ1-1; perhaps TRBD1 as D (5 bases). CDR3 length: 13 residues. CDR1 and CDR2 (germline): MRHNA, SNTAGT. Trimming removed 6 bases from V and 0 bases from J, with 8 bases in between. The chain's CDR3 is CASRGTLNTEAFF. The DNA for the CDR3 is TGTGCCAGCAGAGGGACGCTGAACACTGAAGCTTTCTTT.

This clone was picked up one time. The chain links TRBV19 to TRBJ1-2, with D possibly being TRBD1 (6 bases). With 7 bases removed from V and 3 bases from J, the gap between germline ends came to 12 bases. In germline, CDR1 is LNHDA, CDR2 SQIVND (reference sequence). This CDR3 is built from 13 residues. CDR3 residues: CASISGGHYGYTF. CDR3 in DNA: TGTGCCAGTATCTCGGGGGGCCACTATGGCTACACCTTC.

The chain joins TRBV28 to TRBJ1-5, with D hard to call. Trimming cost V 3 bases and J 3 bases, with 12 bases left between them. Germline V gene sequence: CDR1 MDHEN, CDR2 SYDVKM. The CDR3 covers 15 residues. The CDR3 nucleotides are TGTGCCAGCAGTTTTTATCGGCAGACCAATCAGCCCCAGCATTTT. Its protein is CASSFYRQTNQPQHF.

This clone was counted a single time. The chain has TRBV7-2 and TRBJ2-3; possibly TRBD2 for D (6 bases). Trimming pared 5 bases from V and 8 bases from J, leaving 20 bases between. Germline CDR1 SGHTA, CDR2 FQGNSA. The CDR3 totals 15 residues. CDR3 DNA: TGTGCCAGCAGCGGAGCCCCCGGGAGACTTAGTACGCAGTATTTT. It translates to CASSGAPGRLSTQYF. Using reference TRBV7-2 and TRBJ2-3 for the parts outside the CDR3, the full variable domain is GAGVSQSPSNKVTEKGKDVELRCDPISGHTALYWYRQSLGQGLEFLIYFQGNSAPDKSGLPSDRFSAERTGGSVSTLTIQRTQQEDSAVYLCASSGAPGRLSTQYFGPGTRLTVL.